The T cell receptor beta chain described here comes from a study of T-cell reconstitution after alpha-beta-depleted transplantation in children. Trimming took off 5 bases at V and 8 bases at J, with 10 bases between the two ends. The germline V gene has CDR1 SQVTM and CDR2 ANQGSEA. The CDR3 sequence is 11 residues long. Construction of the TCRbeta library involved unique molecular identifiers. MiXCR, run by TCRdb on the PCR reads, gives a single entry per CDR3 protein. The sample shows under 450,000 distinct CDR3 sequences, roughly 17% of them seen only once. In its sample, this clonotype was seen a few times. The antigen remains undetermined. Study findings and constraints: Surviving recipient T cells and thymic progenitors produced the high day-60 TCRbeta diversity seen in some patients. A year post-transplant, T-cell counts and diversity derived mostly from newly produced T cells. After transplant, at about two months, alpha-beta T cells were reportedly derived from several hundred expanded graft clones.

The chain combines TRBV29-1 with TRBJ2-1; a possible D gene is TRBD2 (5 bases). This specimen was PBMCs, mostly from graft donor cells, taken 360 days after TCRalphabeta/CD19-depleted stem cell transplant. This clonotype was obtained from a boy younger than two who had a stem cell transplant for Wiskott-Aldrich syndrome, so the T cells may come from the graft donor. The CDR3 coding sequence is TGCAGCGTTTTCACCGGGGATGAGCAGTTCTTC. Translation gives CSVFTGDEQFF.